This TCR beta chain was captured by sequencing in a study of blood T cell repertoires in COVID-19. About the study: Researchers got acute and convalescent COVID-19 samples from the United States, Italy and Spain. In each case, the material was cDNA or gDNA derived from T cells, B-cell-depleted T cells, or PBMCs.

Germline CDR1 is KGHSH and CDR2 is LQKENI. The CDR3 extends over 14 amino acids. The germline V and J ends were trimmed by 6 bases and 2 bases, with 14 bases remaining between them. Produced via immunoSEQ multiplex PCR; TCRdb's table is partial and in-frame only. The sample holds hundreds of thousands of clones, over 75% seen once. The chain carries TRBV18 and TRBJ2-7; D ambiguous. The sequence was collected from a woman aged 45-60 years who had recovered from COVID-19. Sequenced: peripheral blood. The CDR3 here is CASSPLPRAYEQYF. CDR3 DNA sequence: TGTGCCAGCTCGCCTCTCCCCCGGGCCTACGAGCAGTACTTC.